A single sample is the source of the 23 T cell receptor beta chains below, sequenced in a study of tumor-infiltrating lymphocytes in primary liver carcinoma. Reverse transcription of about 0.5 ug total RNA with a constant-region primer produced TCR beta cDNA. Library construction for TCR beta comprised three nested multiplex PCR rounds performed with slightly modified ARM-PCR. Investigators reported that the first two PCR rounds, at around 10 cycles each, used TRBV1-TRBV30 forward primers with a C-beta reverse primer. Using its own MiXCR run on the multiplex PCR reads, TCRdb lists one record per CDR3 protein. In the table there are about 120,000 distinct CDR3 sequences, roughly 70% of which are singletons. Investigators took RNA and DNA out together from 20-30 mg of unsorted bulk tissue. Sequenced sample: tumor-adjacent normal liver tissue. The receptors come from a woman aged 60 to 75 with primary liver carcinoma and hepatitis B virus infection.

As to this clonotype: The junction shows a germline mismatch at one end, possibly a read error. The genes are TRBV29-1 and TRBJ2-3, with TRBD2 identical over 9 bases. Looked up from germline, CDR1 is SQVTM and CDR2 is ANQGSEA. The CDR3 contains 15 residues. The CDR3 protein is CSVAVAGVPGDTQYF. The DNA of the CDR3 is TGCAGCGTTGCAGTAGCGGGAGTGCCGGGGGATACGCAGTATTTC.

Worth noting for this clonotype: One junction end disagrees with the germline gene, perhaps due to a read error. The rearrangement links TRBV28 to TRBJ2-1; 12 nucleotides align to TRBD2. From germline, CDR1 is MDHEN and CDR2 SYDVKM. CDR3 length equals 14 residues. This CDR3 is CASSTPGTSGCALF. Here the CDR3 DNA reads TGTGCCAGCAGCACCCCCGGGACTAGCGGGTGTGCACTCTTC.

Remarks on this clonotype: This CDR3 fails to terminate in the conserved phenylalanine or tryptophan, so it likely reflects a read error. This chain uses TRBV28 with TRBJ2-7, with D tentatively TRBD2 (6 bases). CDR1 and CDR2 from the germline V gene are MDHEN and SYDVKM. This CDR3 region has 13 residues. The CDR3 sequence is CANSLRGLYEQYL. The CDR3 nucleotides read TGTGCCAACAGTTTACGGGGACTCTACGAGCAGTACCTC.

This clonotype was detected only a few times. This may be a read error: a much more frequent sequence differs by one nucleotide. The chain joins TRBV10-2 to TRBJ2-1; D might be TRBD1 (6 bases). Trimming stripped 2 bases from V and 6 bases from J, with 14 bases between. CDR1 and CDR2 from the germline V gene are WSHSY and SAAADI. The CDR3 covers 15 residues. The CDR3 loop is CASSEPRLGGNEQFF. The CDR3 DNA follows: TGCGCCAGCAGTGAGCCGCGGCTAGGGGGCAATGAGCAGTTCTTC.

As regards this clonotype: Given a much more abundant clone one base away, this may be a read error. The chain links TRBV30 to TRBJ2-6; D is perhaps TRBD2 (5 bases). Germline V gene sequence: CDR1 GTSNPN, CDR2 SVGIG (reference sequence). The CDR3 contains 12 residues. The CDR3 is CATGSGANVLTF. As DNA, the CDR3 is TGTGCAACTGGGAGTGGGGCCAACGTCCTGACTTTC.

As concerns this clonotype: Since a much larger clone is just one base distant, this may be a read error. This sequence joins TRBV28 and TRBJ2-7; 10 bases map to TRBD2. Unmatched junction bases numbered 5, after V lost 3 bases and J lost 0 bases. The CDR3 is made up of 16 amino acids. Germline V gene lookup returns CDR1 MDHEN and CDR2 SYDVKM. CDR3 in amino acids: CASSFGLAVISYEQYF. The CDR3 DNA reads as TGTGCCAGCAGTTTTGGACTAGCGGTCATCTCCTACGAGCAGTACTTC.

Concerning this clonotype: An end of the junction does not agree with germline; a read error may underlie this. The CDR3 region has the DNA TGTGCCAGCAGTCAGAGTAGCGGAGTTTACAAAGAGCAGTTCTTC. Amino acids: CASSQSSGVYKEQFF. The rearrangement uses TRBV11-3 and TRBJ2-1, with D possibly TRBD2 on 6 matching bases. Germline V gives CDR1 SGHNT, CDR2 YENEEA. The CDR3 spans 15 residues.

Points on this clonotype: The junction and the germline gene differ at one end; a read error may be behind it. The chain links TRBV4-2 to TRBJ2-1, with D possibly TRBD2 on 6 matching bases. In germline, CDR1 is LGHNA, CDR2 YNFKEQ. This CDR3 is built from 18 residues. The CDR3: CASGQDLRGTSAYNEQFF. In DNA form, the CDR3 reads TGTGCCAGCGGCCAAGATCTCCGGGGGACGAGCGCCTACAATGAGCAGTTCTTC.

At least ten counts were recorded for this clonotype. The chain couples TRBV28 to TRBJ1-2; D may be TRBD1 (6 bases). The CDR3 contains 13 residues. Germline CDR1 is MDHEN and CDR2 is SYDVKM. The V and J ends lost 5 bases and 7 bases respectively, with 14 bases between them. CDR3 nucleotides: TGTGCCAGCAGTCTCACAGGGTTGGGTGGCTACACCTTC. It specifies CASSLTGLGGYTF.

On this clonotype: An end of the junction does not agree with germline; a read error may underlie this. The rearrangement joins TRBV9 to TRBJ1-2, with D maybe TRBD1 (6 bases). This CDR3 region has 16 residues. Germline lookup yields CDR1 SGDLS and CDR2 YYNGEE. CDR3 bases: TGTGCCAGCAGCTCCGGGCAGGGGCGCATGAGCTATAGCTACACCTTC. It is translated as CASSSGQGRMSYSYTF. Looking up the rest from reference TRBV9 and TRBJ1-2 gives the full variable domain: DSGVTQTPKHLITATGQRVTLRCSPRSGDLSVYWYQQSLDQGLQFLIQYYNGEERAKGNILERFSAQQFPDLHSELNLSSLELGDSALYFCASSSGQGRMSYSYTFGSGTRLTVV.

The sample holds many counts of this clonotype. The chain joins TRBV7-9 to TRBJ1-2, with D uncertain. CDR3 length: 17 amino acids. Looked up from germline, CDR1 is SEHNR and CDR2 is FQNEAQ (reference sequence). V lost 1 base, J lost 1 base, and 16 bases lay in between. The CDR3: CASSLGDWSALNYGYTF. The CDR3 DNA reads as TGTGCCAGCAGCTTAGGGGATTGGTCAGCGCTTAACTATGGCTACACCTTC.

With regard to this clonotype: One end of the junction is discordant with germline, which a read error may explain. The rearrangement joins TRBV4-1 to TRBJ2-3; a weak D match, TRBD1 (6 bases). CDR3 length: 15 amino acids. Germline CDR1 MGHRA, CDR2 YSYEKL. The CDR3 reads CASCLGQKSTHTQYF. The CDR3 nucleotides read TGCGCCAGCTGCCTAGGACAGAAAAGCACACATACGCAGTATTTT.

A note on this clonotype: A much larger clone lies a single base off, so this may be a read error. CDR3: CANRPSPAAGTVVF. In DNA, the CDR3 is TGTGCCAACAGACCATCACCGGCCGCCGGGACAGTCGTCTTC. V gene TRBV28 combines with J gene TRBJ1-2; 7 positions agree with TRBD1. Germline CDR1 reads MDHEN; CDR2 reads SYDVKM. The CDR3 spans 14 residues.

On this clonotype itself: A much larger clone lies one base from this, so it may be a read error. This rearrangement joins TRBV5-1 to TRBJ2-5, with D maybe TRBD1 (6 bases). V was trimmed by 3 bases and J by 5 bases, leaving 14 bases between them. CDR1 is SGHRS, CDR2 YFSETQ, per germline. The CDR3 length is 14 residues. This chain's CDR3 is CASSSQGTGETQYF. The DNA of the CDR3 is TGCGCCAGCAGCTCACAGGGAACTGGGGAGACCCAGTACTTC.

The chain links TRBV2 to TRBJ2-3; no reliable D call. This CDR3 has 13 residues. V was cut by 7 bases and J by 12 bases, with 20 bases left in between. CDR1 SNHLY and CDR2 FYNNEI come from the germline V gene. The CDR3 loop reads CASTHPRAITQYF. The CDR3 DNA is TGTGCCAGCACACATCCCCGAGCAATAACCCAGTATTTT.

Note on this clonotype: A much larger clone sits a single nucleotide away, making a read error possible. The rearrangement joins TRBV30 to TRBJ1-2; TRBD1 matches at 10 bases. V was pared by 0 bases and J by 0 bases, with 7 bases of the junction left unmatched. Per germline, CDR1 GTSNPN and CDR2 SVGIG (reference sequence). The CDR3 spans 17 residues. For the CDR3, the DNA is TGTGCCTGGAGTGTAAGGACAGGGGGAAGGGCTAACTATGGCTACACCTTC. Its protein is CAWSVRTGGRANYGYTF.

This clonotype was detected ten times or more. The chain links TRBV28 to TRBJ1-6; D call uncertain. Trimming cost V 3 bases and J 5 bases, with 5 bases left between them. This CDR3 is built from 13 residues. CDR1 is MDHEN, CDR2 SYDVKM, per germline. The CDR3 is CASSFGDNSPLHF. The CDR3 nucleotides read TGTGCCAGCAGTTTCGGTGATAATTCACCCCTCCACTTT. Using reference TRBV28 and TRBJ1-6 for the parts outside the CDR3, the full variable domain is DVKVTQSSRYLVKRTGEKVFLECVQDMDHENMFWYRQDPGLGLRLIYFSYDVKMKEKGDIPEGYSVSREKKERFSLILESASTNQTSMYLCASSFGDNSPLHFGNGTRLTVT.

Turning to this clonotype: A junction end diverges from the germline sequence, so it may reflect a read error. This CDR3 reads CASSHRGNKNIQYF. The DNA for the CDR3 is TGCGCCAGCAGCCACAGGGGTAACAAAAACATTCAGTATTTC. The V and J genes are TRBV4-1 and TRBJ2-4; D perhaps matches TRBD1 (6 bases). Germline lookup yields CDR1 MGHRA and CDR2 YSYEKL. The CDR3 covers 14 residues.

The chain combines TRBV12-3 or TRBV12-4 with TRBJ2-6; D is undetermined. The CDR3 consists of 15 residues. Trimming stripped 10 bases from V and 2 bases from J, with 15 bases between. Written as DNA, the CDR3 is TGTGCCAACACTTTACGGAGAGCTGGGGCCAACGTCCTGACTTTC. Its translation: CANTLRRAGANVLTF.

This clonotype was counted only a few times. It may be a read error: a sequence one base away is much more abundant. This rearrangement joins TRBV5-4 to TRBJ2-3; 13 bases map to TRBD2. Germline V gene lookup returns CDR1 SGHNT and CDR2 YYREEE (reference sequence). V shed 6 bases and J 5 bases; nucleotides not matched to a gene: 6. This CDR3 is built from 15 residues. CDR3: CASNWTSGRGDTQYF. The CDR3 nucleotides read TGTGCCAGCAACTGGACTAGCGGGAGAGGAGATACGCAGTATTTT.

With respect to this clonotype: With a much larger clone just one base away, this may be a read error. CDR3 amino acids: CASSPPTSGHSTDMQYF. The DNA of the CDR3 is TGTGCCAGCAGTCCACCGACTAGCGGGCATAGCACAGATATGCAGTATTTT. The gene calls are TRBV28 and TRBJ2-3; 10 bases match TRBD2. CDR1 is MDHEN, CDR2 SYDVKM, per germline. This CDR3 comprises 17 residues.

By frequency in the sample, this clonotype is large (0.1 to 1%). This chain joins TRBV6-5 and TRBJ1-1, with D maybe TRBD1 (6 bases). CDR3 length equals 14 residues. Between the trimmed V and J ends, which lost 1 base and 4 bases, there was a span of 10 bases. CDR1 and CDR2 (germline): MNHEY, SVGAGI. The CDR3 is CASSYFGGGTEAFF. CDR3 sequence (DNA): TGTGCCAGCAGTTACTTCGGAGGGGGCACTGAAGCTTTCTTT.

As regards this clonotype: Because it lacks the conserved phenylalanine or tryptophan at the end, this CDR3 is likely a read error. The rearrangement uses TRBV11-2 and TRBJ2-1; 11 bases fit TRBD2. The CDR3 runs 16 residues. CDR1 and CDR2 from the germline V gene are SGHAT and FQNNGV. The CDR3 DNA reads TGTGCCGGCAGCCCTCGACTAGCGGGAACCTACAATGAGCAGTTCCTC. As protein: CAGSPRLAGTYNEQFL.